The 21 T cell receptor beta chains reported below all come from one sample, sequenced in a study of T cells in Graves' hyperthyroidism and ophthalmopathy. Researchers took RNA transcripts and amplified the TCR beta CDR3 regions from them. The TCR CDR3 was amplified in a first-round RT-PCR using the HTBI primer set. TCRdb re-called the multiplex PCR reads with MiXCR, one entry per CDR3 protein. The table records under 450,000 distinct CDR3 sequences, around a sixth of them present only once. Sequenced: blood. The receptors here all came from a woman aged 18 to 35 with Graves' hyperthyroidism.

This clonotype has ten or more counts. The gene calls are TRBV29-1 and TRBJ2-5, with a possible D match to TRBD2 (7 bases). Germline-derived CDR1 and CDR2 are SQVTM and ANQGSEA. Trimming cost V 6 bases and J 3 bases, with 17 bases left between them. CDR3 length: 14 residues. The CDR3 DNA sequence: TGCAGCGTGGGAGGGGGAGGGCCAGAAGAGACCCAGTACTTC. Translated: CSVGGGGPEETQYF.

In this sample, this clonotype turned up many times. The chain combines TRBV12-3 or TRBV12-4 with TRBJ2-1; D uncertain. V was trimmed by 3 bases and J by 5 bases, leaving 11 bases between them. The CDR3 has 14 residues. The CDR3 protein is CASSFIKWDNEQFF. The CDR3 DNA sequence: TGTGCCAGCAGTTTTATTAAATGGGACAATGAGCAGTTCTTC.

The V and J genes are TRBV12-3 or TRBV12-4 and TRBJ2-7, with D unclear. The CDR3 runs to 14 residues. The V end lost 3 bases, the J end lost 1 base, and 10 bases lay between the germline ends. The CDR3 coding sequence is TGTGCCAGCAGTTTTGGTAAGGGATCCTACGAGCAGTACTTC. As protein: CASSFGKGSYEQYF.

This clonotype has just a few counts. This sequence joins TRBV5-1 and TRBJ2-1, with 11 positions matching TRBD2. Trimming cost V 4 bases and J 2 bases; bases outside gene matches: 5. This CDR3 spans 16 amino acids. CDR1 and CDR2 from the germline V gene are SGHRS and YFSETQ. This chain's CDR3 is CASSLLGLAAYNEQFF. CDR3 in DNA: TGCGCCAGCAGCCTATTGGGACTAGCGGCCTACAATGAGCAGTTCTTC.

This clonotype has a count of ten or more. The chain recombines TRBV7-3 with TRBJ1-1, with D uncertain. The V gene lost 4 bases and the J gene lost 7 bases, with 16 bases spanning the gap. Per the germline V gene, CDR1 is SGHTA and CDR2 is FQGTGA. This CDR3 region has 14 residues. For the CDR3, the DNA is TGTGCCAGCAGCTCTTTCCCTATGTCTAATGAAGCTTTCTTT. This codes for CASSSFPMSNEAFF.

There are many counts of this clonotype. J is TRBJ2-2 and V is TRBV30; D unresolved. V shed 4 bases and J shed 7 bases, with 7 bases lying between them. From germline, CDR1 is GTSNPN and CDR2 SVGIG (reference sequence). The CDR3 has 11 residues. The CDR3 bases are TGTGCCTGGACTCAAGGCGGGGAGCTGTTTTTT. Translated, it gives CAWTQGGELFF. Using reference TRBV30 and TRBJ2-2 for the parts outside the CDR3, the full variable domain is SQTIHQWPATLVQPVGSPLSLECTVEGTSNPNLYWYRQAAGRGLQLLFYSVGIGQISSEVPQNLSASRPQDRQFILSSKKLLLSDSGFYLCAWTQGGELFFGEGSRLTVL.

The rearrangement joins TRBV5-4 to TRBJ2-1; 9 nucleotides line up with TRBD2. CDR3 size: 17 residues. The V gene's germline CDR1 is SGHNT and CDR2 YYREEE (reference sequence). V lost 7 bases, J lost 0 bases, and 11 bases stayed unmatched. The CDR3 DNA sequence: TGTGCCAGCTCGGGACTAGCCGTTATTAGCTCCTACAATGAGCAGTTCTTC. This codes for CASSGLAVISSYNEQFF.

This clonotype was counted many times. V is TRBV6-1 and J is TRBJ2-5; 10 nucleotides agree with TRBD1. CDR3 length: 15 amino acids. Trimming took 3 bases from V and 5 from J; bases not matched to a gene: 6. Germline V lookup: CDR1 MNHNS, CDR2 SASEGT. The CDR3 DNA follows: TGTGCCAGCAGTGAGGCGGGACAGGGGAGGGAGACCCAGTACTTC. It specifies CASSEAGQGRETQYF.

The rearrangement uses TRBV20-1 and TRBJ2-1, with 10 bases aligning to TRBD2. The V gene's germline CDR1 is DFQATT and CDR2 SNEGSKA (reference sequence). The CDR3 has 15 residues. With V trimmed by 1 base and J by 4 bases, 4 bases remained unmatched. The CDR3 here is CSARGTSGRYNEQFF. The DNA for the CDR3 is TGCAGTGCTAGAGGGACTAGCGGTCGGTACAATGAGCAGTTCTTC.

The sample holds many counts of this clonotype. The rearrangement uses TRBV7-8 and TRBJ2-5, with a possible D match to TRBD2 (5 bases). Trimming took off 2 bases at V and 1 base at J, with 8 bases between the two ends. The CDR3 has 14 residues. In germline, CDR1 is SGHVS, CDR2 FQNEAQ. In DNA, the CDR3 is TGTGCCAGCAGCTTAAAGCGGTTCCAAGAGACCCAGTACTTC. This translates into CASSLKRFQETQYF. Full variable domain (outside the CDR3, taken from reference TRBV7-8 and TRBJ2-5): GAGVSQSPRYKVAKRGQDVALRCDPISGHVSLFWYQQALGQGPEFLTYFQNEAQLDKSGLPSDRFFAERPEGSVSTLKIQRTQQEDSAVYLCASSLKRFQETQYFGPGTRLLVL.

This clonotype was picked up many times. The rearrangement joins TRBV6-1 to TRBJ1-2; 7 positions agree with TRBD1. The trim removed 6 bases at V and 8 bases at J, leaving 9 bases unmatched. The CDR3 contains 13 residues. Germline V gives CDR1 MNHNS, CDR2 SASEGT. The CDR3 spells CASSVTGLEGYTF. CDR3 DNA: TGTGCCAGCAGCGTGACAGGGCTGGAAGGCTACACCTTC.

This clonotype was seen only a few times. This chain connects TRBV9 to TRBJ1-4; D is undetermined. With 4 bases removed from V and 3 bases from J, the gap between germline ends came to 16 bases. The V gene's germline CDR1 is SGDLS and CDR2 YYNGEE. This CDR3 is 16 amino acids long. The CDR3 is CASSPYSPTSNEKLFF. The CDR3 nucleotides are TGTGCCAGCAGCCCCTATTCACCGACCTCTAATGAAAAACTGTTTTTT.

The sample holds many counts of this clonotype. The chain has TRBV7-9 and TRBJ1-2; D not certain. The CDR3 has 14 amino acids. Trimming cost V 2 bases and J 6 bases, with 13 bases left between them. CDR1 is SEHNR, CDR2 FQNEAQ, per germline (reference sequence). CDR3 in DNA: TGTGCCAGCAGCTTATTGGAGGGTCCGAATGGCTACACCTTC. Translated, it gives CASSLLEGPNGYTF.

There are many counts of this clonotype. The chain carries TRBV28 and TRBJ2-5; 9 nucleotides align to TRBD1. The CDR3 length is 14 residues. Germline assignment: CDR1 MDHEN and CDR2 SYDVKM. The V segment lost 5 bases and the J segment 5 bases; nucleotides outside the gene matches: 6. For the CDR3, the DNA is TGTGCCAGCAGTCCCCCGACAGGGGGGGAGACCCAGTACTTC. Protein sequence: CASSPPTGGETQYF. The variable domain in full, completed from reference TRBV28 and TRBJ2-5, reads DVKVTQSSRYLVKRTGEKVFLECVQDMDHENMFWYRQDPGLGLRLIYFSYDVKMKEKGDIPEGYSVSREKKERFSLILESASTNQTSMYLCASSPPTGGETQYFGPGTRLLVL.

This clonotype was seen a few times. This sequence joins TRBV4-1 and TRBJ2-3, with D possibly called TRBD1 or TRBD2 (5 bases each). The germline CDR1 and CDR2 sequences are MGHRA and YSYEKL. Trimming cost V 4 bases and J 2 bases, with 16 bases left between them. The CDR3 covers 16 residues. In nucleotides, the CDR3 is TGCGCCAGCAGCCGGGGGTCCCAATCGGTCACAGATACGCAGTATTTT. Its protein is CASSRGSQSVTDTQYF.

This chain links TRBV2 with TRBJ1-3, with no clear D. Germline V gives CDR1 SNHLY, CDR2 FYNNEI. The CDR3 has 15 residues. V lost 6 bases and J lost 4, with 16 bases in between. The DNA of the CDR3 is TGTGCCAGCAGGGCGGGAGAGACATTAGGAAACACCATATATTTT. This gives the protein CASRAGETLGNTIYF.

The chain combines TRBV6-1 with TRBJ2-1; 13 positions match TRBD2. The CDR3 consists of 14 residues. Germline V lookup: CDR1 MNHNS, CDR2 SASEGT. Germline trimming cut 7 bases from V and 8 bases from J; bases unmatched to any gene: 5. This CDR3 reads CASTWTSGRHEQFF. DNA of the CDR3: TGTGCCAGCACCTGGACTAGCGGGAGACATGAGCAGTTCTTC.

This clonotype was detected a few times. The CDR3 region is CATQEAGSNQPQHF. The CDR3 DNA follows: TGTGCCACCCAAGAGGCAGGAAGCAATCAGCCCCAGCATTTT. The rearrangement uses TRBV6-1 and TRBJ1-5; D call uncertain. Trimming left V 10 bases short and J 1 base short, with 14 bases between. Looked up from germline, CDR1 is MNHNS and CDR2 is SASEGT. The CDR3 spans 14 residues.

This clonotype has at least ten counts. The chain recombines TRBV20-1 with TRBJ2-1, with no clear D. From germline, CDR1 is DFQATT and CDR2 SNEGSKA (reference sequence). The CDR3 has 16 residues. Trimming took 0 bases from V and 7 from J, leaving 19 bases between them. CDR3 in DNA: TGCAGTGCTAGAGATCGCAGAGCGTGGGGTTTGAATGAGCAGTTCTTC. It translates to CSARDRRAWGLNEQFF.

This clonotype was observed at least ten times. The gene calls are TRBV12-3 or TRBV12-4 and TRBJ2-1; possible D gene TRBD1, 5 bases. The V and J ends lost 5 bases and 4 bases respectively, with 15 bases between them. CDR3 size: 15 residues. CDR3 sequence (DNA): TGTGCCAGCAGTCCCCCGACGGCAGGGTACAATGAGCAGTTCTTC. It encodes CASSPPTAGYNEQFF.

With regard to this clonotype: One base away lies a much larger clone, so this may be a sequencing read error. The V call is TRBV20-1, the J call TRBJ2-3; D is possibly TRBD1 (5 bases). CDR1 and CDR2 (germline): DFQATT, SNEGSKA (reference sequence). The CDR3 loop spans 12 amino acids. Written as DNA, the CDR3 is TGCAATGCGCCACAGGGCACAGATACGCAGTATTTT. Residues: CNAPQGTDTQYF.